This TCR beta chain comes out of a study of Ad26.COV2.S vaccination and SARS-CoV-2 variants. The overall study: COV1001, an Ad26.COV2.S trial, supplied this vaccine-arm donor.

Clones were sequenced by immunoSEQ multiplex PCR, and TCRdb holds only the in-frame ones, with some missing. The table records roughly 700,000 clones, about 90% of them present only once. The treatment here: approximately 18 received Ad26.COV2.S at low or high dose, single or two shots; roughly 5 received placebo; per-sample allocation not given. Sampling happened 63 days after the first vaccine or placebo injection. General study points: Placebo recipients and vaccine recipients were similar in non-spike TCR breadth. Placebo recipients trailed vaccine recipients in spike-specific TCR breadth.

About this clone itself: The antigen remains undetermined.

This material consisted of peripheral blood, taken in a trial of Ad26.COV2.S vaccine versus placebo. The receptor's source is a person between 18 and 65 years old who received the Ad26.COV2.S COVID-19 vaccine or a placebo.

Written as DNA, the CDR3 is TGTGCCGGAAGCGAACTGGGGACAGGGGTTGGAACTGAAGCTTTCTTT. Translation gives CAGSELGTGVGTEAFF. The rearrangement joins TRBV11-1 to TRBJ1-1, with 10 bases that match TRBD1. Germline CDR1 and CDR2: SGHAT and FQDESV (reference sequence). Trimming removed 11 bases from V and 5 bases from J; junction bases left unmatched: 17. CDR3 length: 16 amino acids.